Presented here are 18 T cell receptor beta chains from one specimen sequenced in a study of blood T cells in healthy people across ages. The use of a sample-barcoded 5' primer and a J-beta primer mix characterized a second PCR of roughly 6 to 11 cycles. TCRdb passed the 5' RACE reads through MiXCR, listing each CDR3 protein once. The sample gives 600,000 to 800,000 distinct CDR3 sequences, around a fifth of which show up once; more than 3% is in the top ten. The specimen was blood. The receptors were gathered from a man aged 70 or older in good health.

The chain employs TRBV20-1 and TRBJ1-2; 9 nucleotides align to TRBD1. In germline, CDR1 is DFQATT, CDR2 SNEGSKA (reference sequence). The CDR3 is 13 residues long. V trimming: 6 bases; J trimming: 2 bases; junction bases outside the gene matches: 4. The CDR3 here is CSAIDRGNYGYTF. The CDR3 bases are TGCAGTGCAATCGACAGGGGGAACTATGGCTACACCTTC.

The CDR3 coding sequence is TGTGCCAGCAGGAGGACAGGGATCCTGATGGAGACCCAGTACTTC. Its protein is CASRRTGILMETQYF. The chain uses TRBV6-5 and TRBJ2-1; 8 nucleotides agree with TRBD1. The better agreement between TRBJ2-5 and the DNA end casts doubt on the J call. Germline assignment: CDR1 MNHEY and CDR2 SVGAGI. This CDR3 has 15 residues.

This clonotype was counted at least ten times. The chain employs TRBV29-1 and TRBJ2-3; 10 bases line up with TRBD1. The CDR3 is made up of 14 amino acids. V was clipped by 4 bases and J by 5 bases; unmatched bases: 6. The germline V gene has CDR1 SQVTM and CDR2 ANQGSEA. The CDR3 loop is CSVVGTGAGDTQYF. The CDR3 nucleotides read TGCAGCGTTGTTGGGACAGGGGCGGGAGATACGCAGTATTTT.

V usage is TRBV7-9 and J usage is TRBJ1-2, with a tentative D call TRBD1 (6 bases). The germline V and J ends were trimmed by 2 bases and 4 bases, with 14 bases remaining between them. The CDR3 totals 15 residues. The germline V gene encodes CDR1 SEHNR and CDR2 FQNEAQ (reference sequence). The DNA of the CDR3 is TGTGCCAGCAGCTTACCAGGACAGTACTTCTATGGCTACACCTTC. This translates into CASSLPGQYFYGYTF.

This clonotype was detected a few times. The chain combines TRBV6-6 with TRBJ2-1; no clear D gene. Trimming stripped 10 bases from V and 0 bases from J, with 16 bases between. From germline, CDR1 is MNHNY and CDR2 SVGAGI (reference sequence). This CDR3 spans 15 amino acids. CDR3 DNA sequence: TGTGCCACCTCATATGCCCGGAACTCCTACAATGAGCAGTTCTTC. This codes for CATSYARNSYNEQFF.

The gene calls are TRBV5-1 and TRBJ2-1, with 12 bases that match TRBD2. Germline lookup yields CDR1 SGHRS and CDR2 YFSETQ. The CDR3 has 17 residues. V dropped 3 bases and J dropped 1; count of bases not matched to a gene: 5. In DNA, the CDR3 is TGCGCCAGCAGCTCCGGACTAGCGGGATTATCCTACAATGAGCAGTTCTTC. The encoded protein is CASSSGLAGLSYNEQFF.

V and J are TRBV7-9 and TRBJ2-1, with TRBD2 identical over 7 bases. Per the germline V gene, CDR1 is SEHNR and CDR2 is FQNEAQ (reference sequence). After removal of 2 bases from V and 8 bases from J, the junction contained 6 bases not matched to a gene. This CDR3 has 14 amino acids. CDR3 sequence reads: CASSLRERGYEQFF. CDR3 DNA: TGTGCCAGCAGCTTACGGGAGCGGGGCTATGAGCAGTTCTTC. The whole variable domain, remainder taken from reference TRBV7-9 and TRBJ2-1, is DTGVSQNPRHKITKRGQNVTFRCDPISEHNRLYWYRQTLGQGPEFLTYFQNEAQLEKSRLLSDRFSAERPKGSFSTLEIQRTEQGDSAMYLCASSLRERGYEQFFGPGTRLTVL.

A few counts support this clonotype. The chain links TRBV7-6 to TRBJ1-5; tentatively, D is TRBD1 (5 bases). Trimming removed 5 bases from V and 4 bases from J, with 9 bases in between. The CDR3 loop spans 13 amino acids. Germline loops: CDR1 SGHVS, CDR2 FNYEAQ. CDR3: CASSMTANQPQHF. CDR3 nucleotides: TGTGCCAGCAGCATGACAGCAAATCAGCCCCAGCATTTT. Together with reference TRBV7-6 and TRBJ1-5, the CDR3 gives the full variable domain: GAGVSQSPRYKVTKRGQDVALRCDPISGHVSLYWYRQALGQGPEFLTYFNYEAQQDKSGLPNDRFSAERPEGSISTLTIQRTEQRDSAMYRCASSMTANQPQHFGDGTRLSIL.

As concerns this clonotype: One junction end disagrees with the germline gene, perhaps due to a read error. The chain links TRBV20-1 to TRBJ2-2, with D possibly being TRBD2 (5 bases). CDR1 is DFQATT, CDR2 SNEGSKA, per germline (reference sequence). This CDR3 contains 15 residues. The chain's CDR3 is CSARPTSTYTWELFF. In DNA form, the CDR3 reads TGCAGTGCTAGACCAACTAGTACTTACACCTGGGAGCTGTTTTTT.

This clonotype was observed a few times. The CDR3 loop is CASKEGLAGVETQYF. The CDR3 DNA reads as TGTGCCAGCAAGGAGGGACTAGCGGGAGTTGAGACCCAGTACTTC. This sequence joins TRBV6-2 or TRBV6-3 and TRBJ2-5; 14 bases agree with TRBD2. The CDR3 is made up of 15 amino acids. V dropped 7 bases and J dropped 5; count of bases not matched to a gene: 6. The germline V gene has CDR1 MNHEY and CDR2 SVGEGT.

In its sample, this clonotype was seen a few times. The rearrangement joins TRBV14 to TRBJ2-1; 8 nucleotides align to TRBD1. The CDR3 consists of 17 residues. V shed 0 bases, J shed 7 bases, and the junction held 11 bases outside the gene matches. Germline values: CDR1 SGHDN, CDR2 FVKESK. For the CDR3, the DNA is TGTGCCAGCAGCCAAGAGTTATCGGACAGGGAGTTGAATGAGCAGTTCTTC. Residues: CASSQELSDRELNEQFF.

The table lists this clonotype with a few counts. This sequence joins TRBV20-1 and TRBJ2-1, with 7 bases that match TRBD2. Trimming removed 2 bases from V and 9 bases from J; junction bases left unmatched: 16. This CDR3 spans 16 amino acids. Germline V gives CDR1 DFQATT, CDR2 SNEGSKA (reference sequence). The CDR3 is CSARSPSSGRAGEQFF. CDR3 sequence (DNA): TGCAGTGCTAGATCTCCCTCGTCGGGGAGGGCAGGTGAGCAGTTCTTC.

This chain joins TRBV20-1 and TRBJ2-3, with D maybe TRBD2 (5 bases). The CDR3 is 13 amino acids. In germline, CDR1 is DFQATT, CDR2 SNEGSKA (reference sequence). Trimming cost V 3 bases and J 4 bases, with 11 bases left between them. In DNA form, the CDR3 reads TGCAGTGCTAGCGGGATTGGACCAGATACGCAGTATTTT. It codes for CSASGIGPDTQYF.

This clonotype showed up just a few times. V gene TRBV20-1 combines with J gene TRBJ2-7; D is possibly TRBD1 or TRBD2 (6 bases each). V lost 5 bases and J lost 5, with 19 bases in between. The CDR3 runs to 14 residues. In germline, CDR1 is DFQATT, CDR2 SNEGSKA (reference sequence). The CDR3 loop reads CSAARDGGVNEQYF. CDR3 DNA sequence: TGCAGTGCTGCCCGGGACGGGGGCGTGAACGAGCAGTACTTC.

Of note for this clonotype: One junction end disagrees with the germline gene, perhaps due to a read error. V is TRBV12-3 or TRBV12-4 and J is TRBJ2-7; tentative D call: TRBD2 (5 bases). The CDR3 is made up of 14 amino acids. DNA of the CDR3: TGTGTCAGCAGTTACGGGAAGGGCTCCTACGAGCAGTACTTC. Its translation is CVSSYGKGSYEQYF.

The chain employs TRBV20-1 and TRBJ2-3; TRBD2 is a possible D gene (5 bases). CDR1 DFQATT and CDR2 SNEGSKA come from the germline V gene (reference sequence). The length of the CDR3 is 14 residues. Trimming pared 5 bases from V and 0 bases from J, leaving 12 bases between. CDR3 residues: CSAGSGSSTDTQYF. In DNA form, the CDR3 reads TGCAGTGCTGGAAGCGGTTCTAGCACAGATACGCAGTATTTT.

This clonotype was seen more than once but under ten times. The J gene is TRBJ1-5, the V gene TRBV7-2; 9 bases fit TRBD1. Germline V gene lookup returns CDR1 SGHTA and CDR2 FQGNSA. The CDR3 sequence is 14 residues long. With V trimmed by 4 bases and J by 6 bases, 4 bases remained unmatched. CDR3 amino acids: CASSSGQGSQPQHF. CDR3 sequence (DNA): TGTGCCAGCAGCTCAGGACAGGGGTCTCAGCCCCAGCATTTT.

In this sample, this clonotype turned up a few times. This rearrangement joins TRBV3-1 to TRBJ2-1, with 9 bases that match TRBD2. Germline V CDR1 and CDR2: LGHDT, YNNKEL (reference sequence). The ends lost 7 bases at V and 6 bases at J; junction bases unmatched: 7. The CDR3 has 14 amino acids. The CDR3 DNA is TGTGCCAGCACCTACCGCGGGGGGGCCAATGAGCAGTTCTTC. It yields the protein CASTYRGGANEQFF.